This T cell receptor (beta chain) was recovered during a study of shared clonotypes between healthy human individuals. In the original processing: Filtering differed, since immunoSEQ gave only junction sequences and no quality scores. The protocol was immunoSEQ multiplex PCR, while the TCRdb copy is restricted to in-frame clones and leaves out a portion. The D gene and trimming were derived from the DNA, and the V and J assignments and clone size from that table. There are 2.3 million or so clones in the sample; about 92% occur only once, and about 0.39% lies in the top ten. The CDR3 spans 14 residues. The V segment lost 5 bases and the J segment 7 bases; nucleotides outside the gene matches: 10. From germline, CDR1 is MNHEY and CDR2 SVGAGI. General study results and limits: Several donors held about 5% of naive CD4 clonotypes in common. Collection of samples was limited to blood; tissue repertoires likely differ.

Points on this clone: The antigen is not known.

This chain links TRBV6-5 with TRBJ2-7; 8 nucleotides line up with TRBD1. The origin of this receptor is a man aged 18 to 30 in good health. Some clones in this sample may be carry-over from other donors' samples. Sequenced material: naive CD4+ T cells from PBMCs. Subset denoted: CD45RA+ positively selected. The CDR3 DNA reads TGTGCCAGCAGTGCCGGACAGGGTTCGCGGGAGCAGTACTTC. Protein product: CASSAGQGSREQYF.